The clone carrying this T cell receptor (beta chain) has just a few counts. The target antigen is unknown. The data derive from a study of post-analysis software for immune sequencing data. Notes on the study in general: Patients showed TRBV5-6, TRBV5-1 and TRBV20-1 among a handful of TRBV segments more frequent than in controls.

Trimming left V 5 bases short and J 2 bases short, with 15 bases between. Germline loops: CDR1 MNHEY, CDR2 SVGAGI. The CDR3 consists of 15 residues. TCR beta cDNA libraries included unique molecular identifiers. cDNA molecules numbering 400,000 to 550,000 came from approximately 1 to 10 million T cells. MiXCR was run by TCRdb on the PCR reads, yielding one entry per CDR3 protein. Of some 260,000 distinct CDR3 sequences listed, about 38% were seen once; the top ten hold around 4.8%. The sequence was obtained from a girl aged 5-17 years with multiple sclerosis. This chain uses TRBV6-5 with TRBJ1-2; no clear D gene. The specimen was blood. Here the CDR3 reads CASSQTLQLNYGYTF. Written as DNA, the CDR3 is TGTGCCAGCAGTCAGACATTACAGCTGAACTATGGCTACACCTTC.